These 18 T cell receptor beta chains were sequenced from one sample in a study of OX40 agonist ivuxolimab in advanced cancers. The assay was immunoSEQ multiplex PCR, and TCRdb's table has in-frame clones only and misses some. Among some 140,000 clones listed, around nine tenths were seen once. The sample was CD4+ or CD8+ T cells sorted from blood, taken in a trial of the OX40 agonist ivuxolimab. The receptors shown here come from an adult with an advanced solid tumor such as melanoma, head and neck, liver or kidney cancer.

The chain uses TRBV30 and TRBJ2-5, with D maybe TRBD2 (6 bases). CDR1 is GTSNPN, CDR2 SVGIG, per germline (reference sequence). V was shortened by 5 bases and J by 2 bases, with 24 bases between the two germline ends. This CDR3 contains 17 residues. The CDR3 region is CAWCTGTGAPGQETQYF. DNA for the CDR3: TGTGCCTGGTGCACCGGGACTGGAGCGCCAGGGCAAGAGACCCAGTACTTC.

This chain links TRBV5-1 with TRBJ2-7, with a weak D call TRBD1 (5 bases). Germline V CDR1 and CDR2: SGHRS, YFSETQ. V was trimmed by 0 bases and J by 3 bases, leaving 7 bases between them. This CDR3 spans 13 amino acids. CDR3 nucleotide sequence: TGCGCCAGCAGCTTGGCCAGGGACTACGAGCAGTACTTC. Translated, it gives CASSLARDYEQYF.

This rearrangement joins TRBV6-5 to TRBJ2-1; 14 positions agree with TRBD2. Germline lookup yields CDR1 MNHEY and CDR2 SVGAGI. V gave up 6 bases and J gave up 9 bases; unmatched junction bases: 4. This CDR3 has 14 amino acids. The CDR3 bases are TGTGCCAGCAGGGGACTAGCGGGAGTTGCTGAGCAGTTCTTC. This codes for CASRGLAGVAEQFF.

The chain links TRBV11-2 to TRBJ2-7, with unresolved D. The V end was cut by 4 bases, the J end by 6 bases, with 13 bases between. The germline V gene has CDR1 SGHAT and CDR2 FQNNGV. CDR3 length: 13 residues. Here the CDR3 DNA reads TGTGCCAGCAGCTCAACGCGGAGAGGCGAGCAGTACTTC. This codes for CASSSTRRGEQYF.

This chain links TRBV5-1 with TRBJ2-1; 12 nucleotides agree with TRBD2. Trimming removed 4 bases from V and 2 bases from J; junction bases left unmatched: 4. Per germline, CDR1 SGHRS and CDR2 YFSETQ. The CDR3 contains 16 residues. CDR3 sequence: CASSRTSGRPYNEQFF. The CDR3 DNA reads TGCGCCAGCAGCCGCACTAGCGGGAGGCCCTACAATGAGCAGTTCTTC.

This chain connects TRBV28 to TRBJ2-7; 12 bases align to TRBD2. V trimming: 6 bases; J trimming: 6 bases; junction bases outside the gene matches: 6. The CDR3 consists of 14 residues. Looked up from germline, CDR1 is MDHEN and CDR2 is SYDVKM. The chain's CDR3 is CASSDGLAGREQYF. The CDR3 coding sequence is TGTGCCAGCAGCGACGGACTAGCGGGACGCGAGCAGTACTTC. Full variable domain (missing parts from reference TRBV28 and TRBJ2-7): DVKVTQSSRYLVKRTGEKVFLECVQDMDHENMFWYRQDPGLGLRLIYFSYDVKMKEKGDIPEGYSVSREKKERFSLILESASTNQTSMYLCASSDGLAGREQYFGPGTRLTVT.

This chain joins TRBV18 and TRBJ2-2, with 9 bases lining up with TRBD2. This CDR3 is built from 16 residues. Germline V CDR1 and CDR2: KGHSH, LQKENI. The J segment lost 4 bases and the V segment lost 2 bases, leaving 5 bases of the junction unmatched. The CDR3, as DNA: TGTGCCAGCTCACCAGGGATAGCGGGAGTCACCGGGGAGCTGTTTTTT. Translated: CASSPGIAGVTGELFF.

The chain links TRBV5-1 to TRBJ2-7; D perhaps matches TRBD2 (6 bases). The germline V gene has CDR1 SGHRS and CDR2 YFSETQ. The CDR3 extends over 15 amino acids. V lost 1 base and J lost 2, with 13 bases in between. In DNA form, the CDR3 reads TGCGCCAGCAGCTTGTACGGGACTGAACCCTACGAGCAGTACTTC. Translation gives CASSLYGTEPYEQYF.

The V call is TRBV10-2, the J call TRBJ1-5; weak D call: TRBD1 (6 bases). Germline assignment: CDR1 WSHSY and CDR2 SAAADI. V lost 0 bases, J lost 7 bases, and 13 bases lay in between. This CDR3 spans 15 amino acids. CDR3 in DNA: TGCGCCAGCAGTGAGTCTGGGGGGGGCAGGCAGCCCCAGCATTTT. It translates to CASSESGGGRQPQHF.

The V gene is TRBV9, the J gene TRBJ2-6; D call uncertain. Germline CDR1 SGDLS, CDR2 YYNGEE. The CDR3 is 15 amino acids. V was shortened by 0 bases and J by 2 bases, with 6 bases between the two germline ends. The CDR3 DNA reads as TGTGCCAGCAGCGTAGTAAGAACTGGGGCCAACGTCCTGACTTTC. Amino acids: CASSVVRTGANVLTF.

This chain joins TRBV5-4 and TRBJ2-3; TRBD1 matches 8 bases. Looked up from germline, CDR1 is SGHNT and CDR2 is YYREEE (reference sequence). CDR3 length equals 15 residues. The junction had 2 bases not matched to a gene; V was cut back by 0 bases and J by 2 bases. The CDR3 DNA reads TGTGCCAGCAGCTTGGAGACAGGGGCCACAGATACGCAGTATTTT. It yields the protein CASSLETGATDTQYF.

The V call is TRBV6-4, the J call TRBJ1-2; a weak D match, TRBD1 (6 bases). This CDR3 comprises 13 residues. V gave up 5 bases and J gave up 3 bases, with 10 bases separating them. The germline V gene encodes CDR1 MRHNA and CDR2 SNTAGT. CDR3 loop: CASSYRVDYGYTF. DNA of the CDR3: TGTGCCAGCAGTTACAGGGTTGACTATGGCTACACCTTC.

V gene TRBV30 combines with J gene TRBJ2-5; D remains unclear. The J call is uncertain, as TRBJ2-7 better fits the DNA end. CDR1 and CDR2 (germline): GTSNPN, SVGIG (reference sequence). CDR3 size: 14 residues. The CDR3 DNA is TGTGCCTGGATGTCCCGGAGACACCCCTACGAGCAGTACTTC. Translation: CAWMSRRHPYEQYF.

This sequence joins TRBV18 and TRBJ1-1; 7 bases are shared with TRBD1. Per the germline V gene, CDR1 is KGHSH and CDR2 is LQKENI. The CDR3 is 16 residues long. Trimming cost V 2 bases and J 0 bases; bases outside gene matches: 6. CDR3 nucleotide sequence: TGTGCCAGCTCACCATGGCAGGGGGGTATGAACACTGAAGCTTTCTTT. This translates into CASSPWQGGMNTEAFF. The whole variable domain, remainder taken from reference TRBV18 and TRBJ1-1, is NAGVMQNPRHLVRRRGQEARLRCSPMKGHSHVYWYRQLPEEGLKFMVYLQKENIIDESGMPKERFSAEFPKEGPSILRIQQVVRGDSAAYFCASSPWQGGMNTEAFFGQGTRLTVV.

The chain couples TRBV7-9 to TRBJ1-1; D remains unclear. Germline CDR1 SEHNR, CDR2 FQNEAQ (reference sequence). The CDR3 extends over 14 amino acids. Between the trimmed V and J ends, which lost 5 bases and 0 bases, there was a span of 10 bases. In DNA, the CDR3 is TGTGCCAGCAGCCCCCAACTTATGAACACTGAAGCTTTCTTT. Translation gives CASSPQLMNTEAFF.

In DNA form, the CDR3 reads TGTGCCAGCAGCTACCCTGGGGGGGGGTTCGGCTACACCTTC. This encodes CASSYPGGGFGYTF. The chain recombines TRBV7-8 with TRBJ1-2; TRBD1 might be the D (5 bases). The CDR3 contains 14 residues. V was trimmed by 4 bases and J by 8 bases, leaving 17 bases between them. Germline values: CDR1 SGHVS, CDR2 FQNEAQ.

V usage is TRBV29-1 and J usage is TRBJ2-7; 7 bases agree with TRBD1. The J segment lost 2 bases and the V segment lost 4 bases, leaving 5 bases of the junction unmatched. Germline V gives CDR1 SQVTM, CDR2 ANQGSEA. This CDR3 comprises 13 residues. The CDR3 nucleotides read TGCAGCGTTGTTCGCAGGGGGACCTACGAGCAGTACTTC. Amino acids: CSVVRRGTYEQYF.

The gene calls are TRBV5-1 and TRBJ1-4; 8 bases agree with TRBD1. This CDR3 spans 17 amino acids. Per germline, CDR1 SGHRS and CDR2 YFSETQ. Trimming removed 0 bases from V and 8 bases from J; junction bases left unmatched: 12. The CDR3: CASSLDDRGTFGEKLFF. As DNA, the CDR3 is TGCGCCAGCAGCTTGGACGACAGGGGAACCTTTGGCGAAAAACTGTTTTTT.